This T cell receptor (beta chain) derives from a study of shared clonotypes between healthy human individuals. As for the study in general: The study used three CD4 naive, three CD4 memory, two CD8 naive and one CD8 memory plate per donor. General observations from the study: Sequencing depth was expected to influence donor clonotype sharing. Represented genetic and exposure-history diversity was restricted by having few donors.

Researchers partitioned CD4+ cells into CD45RA+ naive and CD45RA-negative memory subsets. Assay: immunoSEQ multiplex PCR; the TCRdb copy retains only in-frame clones and omits some. The top ten hold approximately 1.6% of the sample, which has hundreds of thousands of clones, 74% seen once. Concerning this clone itself: Its antigen is as yet unknown.

The germline gives CDR1 MNHNS, CDR2 SASEGT. The CDR3 covers 17 residues. Trimming shortened V by 4 bases and J by 3 bases, and 19 bases separated the two germline ends. V gene TRBV6-1 combines with J gene TRBJ2-1, with D unclear. The receptor comes from a woman aged 25 to 39 in good health. Sequenced: memory CD4+ T cells sorted from blood. Subset noted: CD45RA-negative fraction. The DNA for the CDR3 is TGTGCCAGCAGTGTGTACCAACCGAATTCAAACTACAATGAGCAGTTCTTC. This encodes CASSVYQPNSNYNEQFF.